This paragraph reports one T cell receptor (beta chain). Its matching antigen is unknown. This sample stems from a study of T cells in localized non-small cell lung cancer. Germline CDR1 reads MNHNS; CDR2 reads SASEGT. Trimming left V 6 bases short and J 5 bases short, with 13 bases between. CDR3 length: 14 residues. Method: immunoSEQ multiplex PCR; TCRdb's copy keeps in-frame clones and lacks some. This sample has around 35,000 clones, with 93% found just once. Findings and caveats of the study: Patients showing higher blood T cell density tended to see longer overall survival. Heterogeneity is still possible, as just one tumor region was sequenced. Compared with tumor, uninvolved adjacent lung displayed greater T cell clonality, ranking highest overall.

The sequences come from peripheral blood, collected before any cancer treatment. The source of this sequence is a female donor at least 60 years old with stage I lung adenocarcinoma. V is TRBV6-1 and J is TRBJ1-4; D remains unclear. In DNA, the CDR3 is TGTGCCAGCAGCGGATCACCTGAGAATGAAAAACTGTTTTTT. This translates into CASSGSPENEKLFF.